This TCR beta chain was captured by sequencing in a study of T cell responses to AZD1222 COVID-19 vaccine. Libraries were prepared by immunoSEQ multiplex PCR; TCRdb keeps only in-frame clonotypes and omits some of them. The sample comprises about 72,000 clones, approximately 90% of which are singletons, and around 30% rests with the top ten. Germline V lookup: CDR1 SGDLS, CDR2 YYNGEE. Trimming cost V 0 bases and J 1 base, with 8 bases left between them. This CDR3 has 15 amino acids. Sequenced here: peripheral blood, sampled 28 days after the second AZD1222 dose. The sequence derives from an adult who received the AZD1222 COVID-19 vaccine. The chain links TRBV9 to TRBJ2-1, with D uncertain. This CDR3 is CASSVVGGSYNEQFF. The CDR3 DNA is TGTGCCAGCAGCGTAGTAGGCGGATCCTACAATGAGCAGTTCTTC.